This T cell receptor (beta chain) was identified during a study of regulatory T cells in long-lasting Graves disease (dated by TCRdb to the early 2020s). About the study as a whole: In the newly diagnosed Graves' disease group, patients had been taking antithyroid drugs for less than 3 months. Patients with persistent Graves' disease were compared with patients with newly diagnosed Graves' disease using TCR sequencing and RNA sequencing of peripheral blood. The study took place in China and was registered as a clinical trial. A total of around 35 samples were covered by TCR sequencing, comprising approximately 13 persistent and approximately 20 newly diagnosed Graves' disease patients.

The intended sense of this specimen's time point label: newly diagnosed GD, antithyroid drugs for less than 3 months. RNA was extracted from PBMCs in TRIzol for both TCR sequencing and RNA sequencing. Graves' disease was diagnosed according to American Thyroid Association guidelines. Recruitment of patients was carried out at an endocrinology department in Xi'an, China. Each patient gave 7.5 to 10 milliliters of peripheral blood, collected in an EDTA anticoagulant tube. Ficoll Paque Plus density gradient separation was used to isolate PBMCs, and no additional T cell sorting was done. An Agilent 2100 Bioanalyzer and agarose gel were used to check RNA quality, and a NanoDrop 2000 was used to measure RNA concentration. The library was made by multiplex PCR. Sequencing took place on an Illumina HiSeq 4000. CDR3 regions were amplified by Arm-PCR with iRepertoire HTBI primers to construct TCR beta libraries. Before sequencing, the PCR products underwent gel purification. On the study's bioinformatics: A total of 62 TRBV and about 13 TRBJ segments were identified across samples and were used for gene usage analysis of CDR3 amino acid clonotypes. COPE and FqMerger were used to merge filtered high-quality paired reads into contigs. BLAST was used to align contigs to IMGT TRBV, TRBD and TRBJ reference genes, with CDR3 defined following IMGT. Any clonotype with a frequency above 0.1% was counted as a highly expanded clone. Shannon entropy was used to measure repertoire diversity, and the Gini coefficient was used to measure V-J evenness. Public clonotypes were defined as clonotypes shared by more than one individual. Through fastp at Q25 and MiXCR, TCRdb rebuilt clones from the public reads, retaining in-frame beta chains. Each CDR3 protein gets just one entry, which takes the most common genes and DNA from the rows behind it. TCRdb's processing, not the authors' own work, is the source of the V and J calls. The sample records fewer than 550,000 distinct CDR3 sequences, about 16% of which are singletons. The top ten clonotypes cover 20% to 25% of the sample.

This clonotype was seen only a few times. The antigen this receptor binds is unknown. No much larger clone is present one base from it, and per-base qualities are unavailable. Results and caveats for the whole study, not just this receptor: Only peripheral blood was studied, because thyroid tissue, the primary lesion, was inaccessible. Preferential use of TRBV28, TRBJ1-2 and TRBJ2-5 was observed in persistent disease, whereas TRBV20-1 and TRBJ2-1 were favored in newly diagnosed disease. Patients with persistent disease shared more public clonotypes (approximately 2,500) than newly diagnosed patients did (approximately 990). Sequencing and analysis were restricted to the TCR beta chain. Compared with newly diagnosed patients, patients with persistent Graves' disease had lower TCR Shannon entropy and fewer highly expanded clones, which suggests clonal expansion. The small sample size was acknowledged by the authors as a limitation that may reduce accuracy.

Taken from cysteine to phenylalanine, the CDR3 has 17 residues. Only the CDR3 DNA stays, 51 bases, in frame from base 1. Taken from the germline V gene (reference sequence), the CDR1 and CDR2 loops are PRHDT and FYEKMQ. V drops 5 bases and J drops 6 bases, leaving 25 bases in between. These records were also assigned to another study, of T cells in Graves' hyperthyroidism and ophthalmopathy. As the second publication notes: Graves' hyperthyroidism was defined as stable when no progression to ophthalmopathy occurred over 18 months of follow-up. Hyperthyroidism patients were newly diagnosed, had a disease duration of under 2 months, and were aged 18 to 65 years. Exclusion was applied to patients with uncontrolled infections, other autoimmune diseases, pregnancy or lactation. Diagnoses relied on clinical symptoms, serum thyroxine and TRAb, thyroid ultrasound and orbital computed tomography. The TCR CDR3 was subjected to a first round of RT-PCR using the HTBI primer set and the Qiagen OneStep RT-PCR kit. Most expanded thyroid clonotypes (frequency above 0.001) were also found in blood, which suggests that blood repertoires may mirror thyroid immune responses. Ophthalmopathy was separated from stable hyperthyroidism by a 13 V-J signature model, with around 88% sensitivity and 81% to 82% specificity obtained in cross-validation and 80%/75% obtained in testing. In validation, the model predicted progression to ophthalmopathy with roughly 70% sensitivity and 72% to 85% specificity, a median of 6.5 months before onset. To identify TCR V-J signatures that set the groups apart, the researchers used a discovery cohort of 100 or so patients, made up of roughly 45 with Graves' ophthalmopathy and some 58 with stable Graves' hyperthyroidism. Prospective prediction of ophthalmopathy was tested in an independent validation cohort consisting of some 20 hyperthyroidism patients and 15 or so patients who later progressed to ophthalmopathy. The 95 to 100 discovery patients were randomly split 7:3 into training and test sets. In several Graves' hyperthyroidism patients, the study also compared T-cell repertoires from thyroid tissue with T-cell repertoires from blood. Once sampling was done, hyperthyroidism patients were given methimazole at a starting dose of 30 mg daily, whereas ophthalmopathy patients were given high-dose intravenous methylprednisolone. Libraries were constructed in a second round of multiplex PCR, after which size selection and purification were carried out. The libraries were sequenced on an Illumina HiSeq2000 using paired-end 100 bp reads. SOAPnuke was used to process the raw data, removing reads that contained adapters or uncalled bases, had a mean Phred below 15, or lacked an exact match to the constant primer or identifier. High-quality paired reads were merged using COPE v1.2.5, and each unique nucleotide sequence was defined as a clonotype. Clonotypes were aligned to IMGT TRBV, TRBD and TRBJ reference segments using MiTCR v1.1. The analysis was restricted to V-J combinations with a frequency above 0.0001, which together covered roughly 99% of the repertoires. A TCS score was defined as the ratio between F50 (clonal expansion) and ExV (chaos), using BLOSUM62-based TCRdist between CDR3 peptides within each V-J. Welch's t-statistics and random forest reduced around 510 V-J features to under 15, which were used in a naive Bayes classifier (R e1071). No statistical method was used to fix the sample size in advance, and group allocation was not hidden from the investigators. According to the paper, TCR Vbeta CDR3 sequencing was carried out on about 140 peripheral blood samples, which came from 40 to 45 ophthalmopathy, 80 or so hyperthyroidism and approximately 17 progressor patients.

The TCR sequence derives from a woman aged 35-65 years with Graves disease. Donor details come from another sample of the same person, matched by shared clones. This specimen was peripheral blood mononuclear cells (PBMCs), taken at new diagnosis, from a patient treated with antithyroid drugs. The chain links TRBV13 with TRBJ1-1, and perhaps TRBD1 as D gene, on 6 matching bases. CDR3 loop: CASSPRVQGSGGAEAFF. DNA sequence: TGTGCCAGCAGCCCCCGAGTACAGGGTAGTGGAGGCGCTGAAGCTTTCTTT.